A single sample gave rise to the 17 T cell receptor beta chains below, sequenced in a study of blood T cells in healthy people across ages. With a J-beta primer mix and a sample-barcoded 5' primer, a second PCR ran about 6 to 11 cycles. In TCRdb, the 5' RACE reads were re-called with MiXCR into one record per CDR3 protein. The sample has roughly 1 million distinct CDR3 sequences, almost 25% seen once. These records were also assigned to another study, of T cells of mothers and their children.

What was sequenced was blood. These receptor sequences come from a girl aged 2-10 years in good health.

This sequence joins TRBV12-5 and TRBJ2-5; D possibly corresponds to TRBD1 (5 bases). CDR1 and CDR2 (germline): LGHNT, FRNRAP. The germline V and J ends were trimmed by 3 bases and 5 bases, with 13 bases remaining between them. The CDR3 length is 14 residues. This chain's CDR3 is CASGFPPAGETQYF. In DNA, the CDR3 is TGTGCTAGTGGTTTCCCCCCGGCAGGGGAGACCCAGTACTTC.

There are a few counts of this clonotype. The chain uses TRBV7-9 and TRBJ1-3; TRBD1 might be the D (6 bases). There are 16 residues in the CDR3. Germline lookup yields CDR1 SEHNR and CDR2 FQNEAQ (reference sequence). V lost 2 bases, J lost 6 bases, and 17 bases lay in between. CDR3 DNA sequence: TGTGCCAGCAGCTTAATACCGGGACACTCATCAAACACCATATATTTT. Amino acid sequence: CASSLIPGHSSNTIYF.

This clonotype was counted a few times. The chain combines TRBV7-2 with TRBJ2-7, with a tentative D call TRBD1 (5 bases). The CDR3 totals 14 residues. The germline V gene encodes CDR1 SGHTA and CDR2 FQGNSA. Trimming took 5 bases from V and 4 from J, leaving 15 bases between them. For the CDR3, the DNA is TGTGCCAGCAGCCTTGGACATCCTCCATACGAGCAGTACTTC. It encodes CASSLGHPPYEQYF.

This clonotype was detected only a few times. The CDR3 DNA is TGTGCCACCTCGTGGGGGCTTGGAAACACCATATATTTT. This encodes CATSWGLGNTIYF. The chain recombines TRBV28 with TRBJ1-3; the D gene is possibly TRBD1 (6 bases). CDR1 is MDHEN and CDR2 is SYDVKM in the germline V gene. Deletions cut 10 bases from V and 3 bases from J, with 13 bases between. The CDR3 loop spans 13 amino acids.

This clonotype was detected a few times. This rearrangement joins TRBV6-2 or TRBV6-3 to TRBJ1-5; D gene ambiguous. Per the germline V gene, CDR1 is MNHEY and CDR2 is SVGEGT. Trimming took off 6 bases at V and 0 bases at J, with 9 bases between the two ends. This CDR3 is built from 14 residues. CDR3 sequence reads: CASSGRDSNQPQHF. CDR3 nucleotide sequence: TGTGCCAGCAGCGGACGGGATAGCAATCAGCCCCAGCATTTT.

The chain has TRBV2 and TRBJ2-5; D perhaps matches TRBD2 (6 bases). The CDR3 is 16 residues long. Germline CDR1 reads SNHLY; CDR2 reads FYNNEI. The germline V and J ends were trimmed by 8 bases and 5 bases, with 24 bases remaining between them. The CDR3 protein is CASLPRLAEGQETQYF. The CDR3 DNA follows: TGTGCCAGCTTACCTCGTTTAGCGGAGGGTCAGGAGACCCAGTACTTC.

This clonotype was picked up a small number of times. The chain joins TRBV15 to TRBJ2-5, with TRBD2 matching 10 bases. The J call may be in error: the DNA end matches TRBJ2-1 better. The CDR3 runs 15 residues. Germline CDR1 and CDR2: LNHNV and YYDKDF (reference sequence). CDR3 coding DNA: TGTGCCACCAGCAGAGATCGGCTAGCGGGAGCATTACAGTTCTTC. The encoded protein is CATSRDRLAGALQFF.

This clonotype was seen more than once but under ten times. This rearrangement joins TRBV14 to TRBJ2-3; D may be TRBD2 (5 bases). This CDR3 spans 14 amino acids. The germline V gene has CDR1 SGHDN and CDR2 FVKESK. V lost 2 bases, J lost 5 bases, and 11 bases lay in between. The CDR3 DNA sequence: TGTGCCAGCAGCCAAACAGTGGCGGGAGATACGCAGTATTTT. This encodes CASSQTVAGDTQYF.

This clonotype was seen a handful of times. The chain's CDR3 is CSVDWGRDEQFF. The CDR3 coding sequence is TGCAGCGTTGACTGGGGGAGGGATGAGCAGTTCTTC. This chain uses TRBV29-1 with TRBJ2-5, with 7 bases aligning to TRBD2. The J call may be faulty, since TRBJ2-1 better matches the DNA end. This CDR3 comprises 12 residues. From germline, CDR1 is SQVTM and CDR2 ANQGSEA.

This clonotype was observed a few times. This chain connects TRBV15 to TRBJ2-5; the D call may be TRBD1 or TRBD2 (5 bases each). The DNA matches TRBJ2-7 better at its end, which makes the J call doubtful. This CDR3 region has 13 residues. Germline V gene sequence: CDR1 LNHNV, CDR2 YYDKDF (reference sequence). The CDR3 region has the DNA TGTGCCACCAGCAGGGGACGGATCTACGAGCAGTACTTC. Translation: CATSRGRIYEQYF.

The chain is built from TRBV5-5 and TRBJ1-3, with a tentative D call TRBD1 (5 bases). The CDR3 runs 15 residues. V was trimmed by 0 bases and J by 4 bases, leaving 11 bases between them. Per germline, CDR1 SGHKS and CDR2 YYEKEE (reference sequence). CDR3: CASSLGAGTGNTIYF. The CDR3 coding sequence is TGTGCCAGCAGCTTGGGAGCGGGGACCGGAAACACCATATATTTT.

Ten or more counts support this clonotype. The junction and the germline gene differ at one end; a read error may be behind it. CDR3 loop: CSARVNLAGVTDTQYF. The CDR3 DNA follows: TGCAGTGCCAGAGTAAATTTAGCGGGAGTCACAGATACGCAGTATTTT. The V and J genes are TRBV20-1 and TRBJ2-3, with TRBD2 matching 9 bases. CDR1 is DFQATT and CDR2 is SNEGSKA in the germline V gene (reference sequence). CDR3 length: 16 residues.

The chain recombines TRBV5-1 with TRBJ1-2, with D tentatively TRBD1 (6 bases). Trimming stripped 4 bases from V and 7 bases from J, with 17 bases between. This CDR3 has 14 residues. In germline, CDR1 is SGHRS, CDR2 YFSETQ. CDR3 nucleotides: TGCGCCAGCAGCCCGGGGGCCTACGCGAGTGGCTACACCTTC. Translation: CASSPGAYASGYTF.

V gene TRBV6-5 combines with J gene TRBJ2-7; perhaps D is TRBD1 or TRBD2 (5 bases each). Trimming took 3 bases from V and 0 from J, leaving 12 bases between them. The germline V gene encodes CDR1 MNHEY and CDR2 SVGAGI. The CDR3 contains 15 residues. CDR3 in amino acids: CASSYEGLSSYEQYF. The CDR3 DNA is TGTGCCAGCAGTTATGAGGGGCTGAGCTCCTACGAGCAGTACTTC.

A few counts support this clonotype. The chain employs TRBV20-1 and TRBJ1-4; tentative D call: TRBD1 (5 bases). The V gene's germline CDR1 is DFQATT and CDR2 SNEGSKA (reference sequence). V shed 3 bases and J shed 5 bases, with 10 bases lying between them. The CDR3 consists of 13 residues. The CDR3 spells CSASPQGNEKLFF. In DNA, the CDR3 is TGCAGTGCTAGTCCCCAGGGCAATGAAAAACTGTTTTTT.

This clonotype was seen a handful of times. The chain links TRBV29-1 to TRBJ1-4, with a weak D call TRBD1 (5 bases). V was clipped by 5 bases and J by 12 bases, with 16 bases between them. The CDR3 is 12 amino acids. The germline CDR1 and CDR2 sequences are SQVTM and ANQGSEA. CDR3 region: CSVRARGEELFF. The CDR3 bases are TGCAGCGTTCGAGCAAGGGGTGAGGAACTGTTTTTT.

This clonotype was seen a handful of times. The V and J genes are TRBV4-3 and TRBJ2-5; 7 bases are shared with TRBD2. Losses at the gene ends were 5 bases for V and 5 bases for J; bases not matched to a gene: 5. The CDR3 extends over 13 amino acids. Germline V gene data show CDR1 as LGHNA and CDR2 as YSLEER. This CDR3 is CASSVRGVETQYF. The CDR3 bases are TGCGCCAGCAGCGTCCGGGGGGTGGAGACCCAGTACTTC.